This T cell receptor (beta chain) was profiled in a study of preoperative IRX-2 immunotherapy in early breast cancer. The J segment lost 3 bases and the V segment lost 0 bases, leaving 4 bases of the junction unmatched. The CDR3 spans 16 residues. CDR1 and CDR2 (germline): LNHDA, SQIVND (reference sequence). As for treatment: preoperative locoregional IRX-2 cytokine immunotherapy. This phase Ib study tested locoregional IRX-2 cytokine immunotherapy given before surgery. Some clones are missing from TCRdb's copy, which holds only in-frame ones; the method was immunoSEQ multiplex PCR. The data show approximately 28,000 clones, roughly four fifths seen once.

V is TRBV19 and J is TRBJ2-1; TRBD2 aligns across 8 bases. This material was obtained from a patient treated with IRX-2 immunotherapy. This receptor was taken from a human donor with breast cancer. CDR3 protein: CASSIDAGTSYNEQFF. In nucleotides, the CDR3 is TGTGCCAGTAGTATAGACGCCGGGACTAGCTACAATGAGCAGTTCTTC.